This TCR beta chain was captured in a study of monozygotic twins with inflammatory bowel disease. As concerns this clonotype: Antigen: not known.

Study-wide points: The authors note that differing immunosuppressive treatments may have added variability to patient repertoires.

TCRdb derives one entry per CDR3 protein from the 5' RACE reads, leaving out DNA. The sample features about 160,000 distinct CDR3 sequences, with 2.8% in its top ten. The CDR3 runs to 15 residues. Germline V CDR1 and CDR2: MNHNS, SASEGT. For every donor, one blood sample of roughly 2.6 ml was drawn. This clonotype was sampled from a human donor with ulcerative colitis or Crohn's disease, or a healthy co-twin of an affected twin (not recorded which). The sample consisted of blood. The chain employs TRBV6-1 and TRBJ2-3; without DNA, the TCRdb call of TRBD1 cannot be checked. The CDR3 protein is CASSPTGMSTDTQYF.